This TCR beta chain is from a study of shared clonotypes between healthy human individuals. The ends were cut back, 8 bases at V and 2 bases at J, with 15 bases in the middle. The CDR3 extends over 15 amino acids. From germline, CDR1 is LNHDA and CDR2 SQIVND (reference sequence). Study outcomes and limitations: The four-donor shared clonotypes exceeded non-shared clonotypes in generation probability, with non-shared ones scoring lower.

Details on this clone: Its antigen is currently unknown.

Only in-frame clones appear in the TCRdb table, and some are missing; sequencing was by immunoSEQ multiplex PCR. The sample includes 1.6 million or so clones, about 98.5% of them seen just once. This sequence originates from a man in his thirties or forties in good health. The sequenced sample consisted of naive CD4+ T cells sorted from blood. Subset indicated: CD45RA+ positively selected. The chain is built from TRBV19 and TRBJ2-2, with a weak D call TRBD1 (6 bases). The CDR3 nucleotides read TGTGCCAGTCGCCTCCGGACAGAAAACACCGGGGAGCTGTTTTTT. It specifies CASRLRTENTGELFF.